Listed here are 22 T cell receptor beta chains from one sample, sequenced in a study of T cell responses to AZD1222 COVID-19 vaccine. TCRdb keeps only in-frame clones here, not all; method: immunoSEQ multiplex PCR. There are over 20,000 clones in the sample; around 90% occur only once, and less than 3% lies in the top ten. The sample consisted of peripheral blood, taken 28 days after the second AZD1222 dose. These receptors all come from an adult who received the AZD1222 COVID-19 vaccine.

The chain is built from TRBV2 and TRBJ2-5; TRBD2 agrees at 10 bases. With 5 bases clipped from V and 4 bases from J, the junction kept 10 bases outside the gene matches. The CDR3 is 16 residues long. CDR1 and CDR2 (germline): SNHLY, FYNNEI. DNA of the CDR3: TGTGCCAGCAGTTCTCAGCGGGGGGGCCCGTCAGAGACCCAGTACTTC. This gives the protein CASSSQRGGPSETQYF.

The rearrangement joins TRBV11-2 to TRBJ2-7, with 8 positions matching TRBD1. After removal of 2 bases from V and 4 bases from J, the junction contained 7 bases not matched to a gene. The germline CDR1 and CDR2 sequences are SGHAT and FQNNGV. The CDR3 totals 15 residues. CDR3 coding DNA: TGTGCCAGCAGCTTATCCCCAGGGGGCGCGTACGAGCAGTACTTC. It yields the protein CASSLSPGGAYEQYF.

The chain is built from TRBV7-2 and TRBJ1-6; D unresolved. With 0 bases removed from V and 7 bases from J, the gap between germline ends came to 1 base. Germline V CDR1 and CDR2: SGHTA, FQGNSA. The CDR3 totals 12 residues. CDR3 region: CASSLANSPLHF. The CDR3 DNA reads TGTGCCAGCAGCTTAGCGAATTCACCCCTCCACTTT.

The rearrangement links TRBV19 to TRBJ2-6, with a tentative D call TRBD2 (6 bases). The CDR3 contains 16 residues. Germline V CDR1 and CDR2: LNHDA, SQIVND (reference sequence). Trimming pared 3 bases from V and 0 bases from J, leaving 9 bases between. CDR3 in amino acids: CASSMEGYSGANVLTF. CDR3 nucleotide sequence: TGTGCCAGTAGTATGGAGGGGTACTCTGGGGCCAACGTCCTGACTTTC.

The chain employs TRBV5-4 and TRBJ2-5, with TRBD2 identical over 11 bases. The V gene end was trimmed by 4 bases and the J gene end by 5 bases; junction bases not matched to a gene: 13. CDR1 and CDR2 (germline): SGHNT, YYREEE (reference sequence). The CDR3 spans 17 residues. The CDR3 is CASSGATSGAIKETQYF. CDR3 nucleotide sequence: TGTGCCAGCAGCGGGGCGACTAGCGGGGCGATAAAGGAGACCCAGTACTTC. Full variable domain (rest looked up from reference TRBV5-4 and TRBJ2-5): ETGVTQSPTHLIKTRGQQVTLRCSSQSGHNTVSWYQQALGQGPQFIFQYYREEENGRGNFPPRFSGLQFPNYSSELNVNALELDDSALYLCASSGATSGAIKETQYFGPGTRLLVL.

The rearrangement joins TRBV7-2 to TRBJ1-3; maybe TRBD1 (5 bases). CDR3 size: 16 residues. The germline V gene has CDR1 SGHTA and CDR2 FQGNSA. The V and J ends lost 1 base and 0 bases respectively, with 10 bases between them. The CDR3 loop reads CASSLVGGASGNTIYF. The CDR3 region has the DNA TGTGCCAGCAGCTTAGTCGGGGGAGCCTCTGGAAACACCATATATTTT.

The V and J genes are TRBV24-1 and TRBJ2-5; TRBD1 is a possible D gene (6 bases). Trimming cost V 2 bases and J 13 bases, with 13 bases left between them. The CDR3 consists of 12 residues. Germline V gene data show CDR1 as KGHDR and CDR2 as SFDVKD. The CDR3 sequence is CATSDWQGSWYF. CDR3 sequence (DNA): TGTGCCACCAGTGATTGGCAGGGGTCTTGGTACTTC.

The chain links TRBV4-1 to TRBJ1-5; D gene unclear. This CDR3 spans 15 amino acids. Trimming pared 1 base from V and 11 bases from J, leaving 18 bases between. Germline V gene data show CDR1 as MGHRA and CDR2 as YSYEKL. The CDR3 reads CASSQGRPGFQAQHF. As DNA, the CDR3 is TGCGCCAGCAGCCAAGGCCGTCCCGGGTTTCAAGCCCAGCATTTT.

The genes are TRBV6-5 and TRBJ2-1; 7 bases line up with TRBD2. The J segment lost 0 bases and the V segment lost 7 bases, leaving 3 bases of the junction unmatched. Germline lookup yields CDR1 MNHEY and CDR2 SVGAGI. The CDR3 has 14 residues. The CDR3 bases are TGTGCCAGCACCCCGGGAGGCTCCTACAATGAGCAGTTCTTC. Encoded protein: CASTPGGSYNEQFF.

This clone appeared a single time. The chain employs TRBV7-8 and TRBJ2-5; the match to TRBD1 covers 7 bases. Germline-derived CDR1 and CDR2 are SGHVS and FQNEAQ. The CDR3 spans 14 residues. Trimming took 3 bases from V and 5 from J; bases not matched to a gene: 6. The CDR3 nucleotides are TGTGCCAGCAGCTTGGACAGGACAATCGAGACCCAGTACTTC. It yields the protein CASSLDRTIETQYF.

The gene calls are TRBV10-2 and TRBJ1-6; 9 bases line up with TRBD1. Per germline, CDR1 WSHSY and CDR2 SAAADI. The CDR3 consists of 14 residues. V gave up 8 bases and J gave up 10 bases; unmatched junction bases: 9. CDR3 DNA sequence: TGCGCCAGCTGGGACAGGGAACTAAGATCACCCCTCCACTTT. Protein sequence: CASWDRELRSPLHF.

This chain joins TRBV4-2 and TRBJ2-3; tentatively, D is TRBD2 (6 bases). The CDR3 is 19 amino acids. CDR1 and CDR2 (germline): LGHNA, YNFKEQ. Trimming removed 0 bases from V and 0 bases from J, with 19 bases in between. CDR3 nucleotide sequence: TGTGCCAGCAGCCAAGAGGGTTGGAATAGCGGTGCTAGCACAGATACGCAGTATTTT. Protein: CASSQEGWNSGASTDTQYF.

This clone was counted between two and nine times. The V call is TRBV5-1, the J call TRBJ1-2; 7 bases agree with TRBD1. V was pared by 1 base and J by 4 bases, with 7 bases of the junction left unmatched. This CDR3 is built from 15 residues. Germline assignment: CDR1 SGHRS and CDR2 YFSETQ. For the CDR3, the DNA is TGCGCCAGCAGCTTGTCTTCGGGACAGTCCTATGGCTACACCTTC. Translated, it gives CASSLSSGQSYGYTF.

The chain recombines TRBV4-1 with TRBJ2-7; D gene unclear. The germline V gene encodes CDR1 MGHRA and CDR2 YSYEKL. There are 14 residues in the CDR3. Trimming left V 0 bases short and J 2 bases short, with 8 bases between. The chain's CDR3 is CASSQEQKTYEQYF. The CDR3, as DNA: TGCGCCAGCAGCCAAGAACAGAAAACCTACGAGCAGTACTTC.

The chain uses TRBV15 and TRBJ1-2, with D perhaps matching TRBD1 (5 bases). Germline V gene lookup returns CDR1 LNHNV and CDR2 YYDKDF (reference sequence). The ends were cut back, 5 bases at V and 4 bases at J, with 17 bases in the middle. The CDR3 runs 15 residues. This chain's CDR3 is CATSPVGDWIYGYTF. The CDR3 DNA reads as TGTGCCACCAGCCCTGTAGGGGATTGGATCTATGGCTACACCTTC. Filled out from reference TRBV15 and TRBJ1-2, the complete variable domain reads DAMVIQNPRYQVTQFGKPVTLSCSQTLNHNVMYWYQQKSSQAPKLLFHYYDKDFNNEADTPDNFQSRRPNTSFCFLDIRSPGLGDTAMYLCATSPVGDWIYGYTFGSGTRLTVV.

This clone appeared a single time. The chain couples TRBV5-5 to TRBJ1-1, with D uncertain. Germline loops: CDR1 SGHKS, CDR2 YYEKEE (reference sequence). This CDR3 comprises 14 residues. Trimming shortened V by 0 bases and J by 4 bases, and 10 bases separated the two germline ends. In DNA form, the CDR3 reads TGTGCCAGCAGCTTGGGAACTCTGAGCACTGAAGCTTTCTTT. Translating gives CASSLGTLSTEAFF. Supplemented by reference TRBV5-5 and TRBJ1-1, the full variable domain reads DAGVTQSPTHLIKTRGQQVTLRCSPISGHKSVSWYQQVLGQGPQFIFQYYEKEERGRGNFPDRFSARQFPNYSSELNVNALLLGDSALYLCASSLGTLSTEAFFGQGTRLTVV.

J is TRBJ1-5 and V is TRBV28; D perhaps matches TRBD1 (5 bases). The CDR3 covers 14 residues. V lost 5 bases and J lost 3, with 11 bases in between. In germline, CDR1 is MDHEN, CDR2 SYDVKM. CDR3 DNA sequence: TGTGCCAGCAGTGGCGGGGGGACCAATCAGCCCCAGCATTTT. Translation: CASSGGGTNQPQHF.

Here the CDR3 reads CASSSWDRPYEQYF. The CDR3 region has the DNA TGTGCCAGCTCAAGCTGGGACAGGCCCTACGAGCAGTACTTC. The chain recombines TRBV18 with TRBJ2-7; 8 bases are shared with TRBD1. The junction had 5 bases not matched to a gene; V was cut back by 5 bases and J by 2 bases. Per the germline V gene, CDR1 is KGHSH and CDR2 is LQKENI. The CDR3 sequence is 14 residues long.

V usage is TRBV15 and J usage is TRBJ1-2; 9 bases agree with TRBD1. The CDR3 loop spans 15 amino acids. CDR1 is LNHNV and CDR2 is YYDKDF in the germline V gene (reference sequence). Germline trimming cut 5 bases from V and 4 bases from J; bases unmatched to any gene: 8. The CDR3 DNA reads TGTGCCACCAGCGCAGGACAGGGGAATTTCTATGGCTACACCTTC. Its protein is CATSAGQGNFYGYTF.

In nucleotides, the CDR3 is TGTGCCAGCAGTCCCCCCATGGGGACTGGAAACACCATATATTTT. Its protein product is CASSPPMGTGNTIYF. This chain links TRBV6-5 with TRBJ1-3; D ambiguous. Germline V gene data show CDR1 as MNHEY and CDR2 as SVGAGI. Trimming removed 5 bases at V and 2 bases at J, with 13 bases between. There are 15 residues in the CDR3.

This chain connects TRBV4-1 to TRBJ1-5, with D hard to call. Germline V gene lookup returns CDR1 MGHRA and CDR2 YSYEKL. Trimming removed 4 bases at V and 4 bases at J, with 11 bases between. CDR3 length: 14 amino acids. The CDR3 here is CASSLKGENQPQHF. DNA for the CDR3: TGCGCCAGCAGCCTCAAGGGCGAAAATCAGCCCCAGCATTTT.

The chain has TRBV12-3 or TRBV12-4 and TRBJ1-4, with D perhaps TRBD1 (5 bases). This CDR3 has 13 amino acids. V lost 5 bases to trimming and J lost 7 bases, with 11 bases between them. CDR3 region: CASSPIGGEKLFF. For the CDR3, the DNA is TGTGCCAGCAGTCCAATCGGGGGTGAAAAACTGTTTTTT.